What follows is one T cell receptor beta chain and its context. With baseline, cycle 4 day 1, and cycle 7 day 1 as timepoints, blood was sampled. V was pared by 1 base and J by 5 bases, with 17 bases between. Germline lookup yields CDR1 SEHNR and CDR2 FQNEAQ (reference sequence). The CDR3 loop spans 16 amino acids. The sample originates from a study of OX40 agonist ivuxolimab in advanced cancers. Overall study: The dose of intravenous ivuxolimab that patients received every 2 weeks ranged from 0.01 to 10 mg/kg. Patients with hepatocellular carcinoma, melanoma, renal cell or head and neck cancer made up the dose-escalation patients.

Profiling relied on immunoSEQ multiplex PCR, and the TCRdb table lists in-frame clones only, not all of them. The sample shows roughly 45,000 clones, roughly 84% of them seen only once. This specimen was CD4+ or CD8+ T cells sorted from blood, taken in a trial of the OX40 agonist ivuxolimab. This sequence was found in an adult with an advanced solid tumor such as melanoma, head and neck, liver or kidney cancer. V and J are TRBV7-9 and TRBJ2-5; D is unresolved. The CDR3 bases are TGTGCCAGCAGCTTAGGAGAGGCCGTTTGGTCGGAGACCCAGTACTTC. As protein: CASSLGEAVWSETQYF.